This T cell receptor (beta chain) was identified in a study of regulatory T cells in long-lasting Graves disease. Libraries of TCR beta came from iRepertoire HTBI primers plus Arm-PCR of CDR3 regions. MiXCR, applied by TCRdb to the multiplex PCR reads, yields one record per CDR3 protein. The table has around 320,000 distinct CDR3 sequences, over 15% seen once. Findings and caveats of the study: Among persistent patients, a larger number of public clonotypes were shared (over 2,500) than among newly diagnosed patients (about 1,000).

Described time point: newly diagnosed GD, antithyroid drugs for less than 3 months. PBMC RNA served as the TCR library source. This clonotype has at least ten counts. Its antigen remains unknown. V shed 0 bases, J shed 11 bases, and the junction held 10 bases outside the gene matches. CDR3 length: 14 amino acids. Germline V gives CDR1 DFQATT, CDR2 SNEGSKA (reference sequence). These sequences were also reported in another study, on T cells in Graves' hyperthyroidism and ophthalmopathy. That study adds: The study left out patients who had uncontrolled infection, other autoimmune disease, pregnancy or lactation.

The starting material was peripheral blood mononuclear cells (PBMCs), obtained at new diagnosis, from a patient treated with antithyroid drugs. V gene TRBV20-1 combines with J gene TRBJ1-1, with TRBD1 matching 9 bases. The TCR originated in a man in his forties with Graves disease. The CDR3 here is CSARDPRQGGTAFF. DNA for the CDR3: TGCAGTGCTAGAGATCCCCGACAGGGGGGAACGGCTTTCTTT.